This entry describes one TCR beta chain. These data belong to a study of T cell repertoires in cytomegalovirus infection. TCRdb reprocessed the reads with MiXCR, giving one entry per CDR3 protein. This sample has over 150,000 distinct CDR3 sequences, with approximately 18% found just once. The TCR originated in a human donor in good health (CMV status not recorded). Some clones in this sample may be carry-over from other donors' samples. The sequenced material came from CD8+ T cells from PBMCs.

The CDR3 spells CASSPYDPSSYEQYF. The CDR3, as DNA: TGTGCCAGCAGCCCATACGACCCGAGCTCCTACGAGCAGTACTTC. V gene TRBV7-6 combines with J gene TRBJ2-7; D is ambiguous. The CDR3 sequence is 15 residues long. The germline V and J ends were trimmed by 5 bases and 0 bases, with 14 bases remaining between them. CDR1 is SGHVS, CDR2 FNYEAQ, per germline. Complete variable domain (other parts from reference TRBV7-6 and TRBJ2-7): GAGVSQSPRYKVTKRGQDVALRCDPISGHVSLYWYRQALGQGPEFLTYFNYEAQQDKSGLPNDRFSAERPEGSISTLTIQRTEQRDSAMYRCASSPYDPSSYEQYFGPGTRLTVT.